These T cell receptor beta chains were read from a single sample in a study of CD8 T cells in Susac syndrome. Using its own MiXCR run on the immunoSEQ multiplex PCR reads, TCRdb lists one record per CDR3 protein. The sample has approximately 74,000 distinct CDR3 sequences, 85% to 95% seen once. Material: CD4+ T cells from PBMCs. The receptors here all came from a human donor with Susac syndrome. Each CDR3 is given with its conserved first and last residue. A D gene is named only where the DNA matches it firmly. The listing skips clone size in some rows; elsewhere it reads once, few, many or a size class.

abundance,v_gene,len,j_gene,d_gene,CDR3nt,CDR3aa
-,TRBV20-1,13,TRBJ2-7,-,TGCAGTGCTCAAAAGGGATATGGTTACGAGCAGTACTTC,CSAQKGYGYEQYF
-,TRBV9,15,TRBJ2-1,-,TGTGCCAGCAGCCCAACAGCGGTCCCAAGGGATGAGCAGTTCTTC,CASSPTAVPRDEQFF
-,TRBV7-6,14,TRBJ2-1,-,TGTGCCAGCAGCCCTGGGGGGGCTTGGGATGAGCAGTTCTTC,CASSPGGAWDEQFF
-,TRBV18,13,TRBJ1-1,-,TGTGCCAGCTCACCATCTTCGCAGACTGAAGCTTTCTTT,CASSPSSQTEAFF
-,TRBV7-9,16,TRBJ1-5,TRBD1,TGTGCCAGCAGCTTAGCGGGACAGGGGGCCGATCAGCCCCAGCATTTT,CASSLAGQGADQPQHF
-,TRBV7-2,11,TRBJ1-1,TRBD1,TGTGCCAGCAGCTTGACAGGGCAGAGTTTCTTT,CASSLTGQSFF
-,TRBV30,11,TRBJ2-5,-,TGTGCCTGGAGTGTGGGGGAGACCCAGTACTTC,CAWSVGETQYF
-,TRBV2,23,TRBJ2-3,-,TGTGCCAGCAGTCACGCCGGGACAGGGGGCTTCCTCGCACTAGCGGGAGATACAGATACGCAGTATTTT,CASSHAGTGGFLALAGDTDTQYF
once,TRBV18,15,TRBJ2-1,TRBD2,TGTGCCAGCTCACCACTAGCGGGTGTCTACAATGAGCAGTTCTTC,CASSPLAGVYNEQFF
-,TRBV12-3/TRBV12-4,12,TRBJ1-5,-,TGTGCCAGCAGTTTATACCCCCAGCCCCAGCATTTT,CASSLYPQPQHF
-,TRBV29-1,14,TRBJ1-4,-,TGCAGCGTTGTTCCAGGGCAGGGGAATGAAAAACTGTTTTTT,CSVVPGQGNEKLFF
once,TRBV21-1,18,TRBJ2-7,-,TGTGCCAGCAGCAAAGACTTTTGGGCTAGCGGGGACTCCTACGAGCAGTACTTC,CASSKDFWASGDSYEQYF
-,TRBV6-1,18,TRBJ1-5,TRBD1,TGTGCCAGCAGTGAATCCCTACTCGACAGGGGGCTTAATCAGCCCCAGCATTTT,CASSESLLDRGLNQPQHF
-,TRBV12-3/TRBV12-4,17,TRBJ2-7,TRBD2,TGTGCCAGCAGTTTCCGTTGGGGCTTTAGCGGGACCTACGAGCAGTACTTC,CASSFRWGFSGTYEQYF
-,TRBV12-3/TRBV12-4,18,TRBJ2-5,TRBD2,TGTGCCAGCAGGAAAACTAGCGGGACAACCCCGTACCAAGAGACCCAGTACTTC,CASRKTSGTTPYQETQYF
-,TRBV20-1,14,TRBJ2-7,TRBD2,TGCAGTGCTAGGAAGCAGCGGGAGTCCTACGAGCAGTACTTC,CSARKQRESYEQYF
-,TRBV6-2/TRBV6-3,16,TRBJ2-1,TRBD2,TGTGCCAGCAGCGGACAGGTCTCTAGCGGGAGGGATGAGCAGTTCTTC,CASSGQVSSGRDEQFF
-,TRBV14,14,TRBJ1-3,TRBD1,TGTGCCAGCAGCCGGACAGGGCTAGGAAACACCATATATTTT,CASSRTGLGNTIYF
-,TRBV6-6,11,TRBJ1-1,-,TGTGCCAGCAGTTTCCCCGGGTATGCTTTCTTT,CASSFPGYAFF
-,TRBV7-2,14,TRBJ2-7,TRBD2,TGTGCCAGCAGCTACGGGGGGGTTTTCTACGAGCAGTACTTC,CASSYGGVFYEQYF
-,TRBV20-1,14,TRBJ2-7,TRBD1,TGCAGTGCTGAAAGGACAGGGGGACCCTACGAGCAGTACTTC,CSAERTGGPYEQYF
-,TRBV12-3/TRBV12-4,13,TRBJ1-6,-,TGTGCCAGCAGCACCTTTCTGAACTCACCCCTCCACTTT,CASSTFLNSPLHF
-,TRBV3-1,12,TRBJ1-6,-,TGTGCCAGCAGCCAAAGTAATTCACCCCTCCACTTT,CASSQSNSPLHF
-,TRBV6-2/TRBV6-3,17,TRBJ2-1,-,TGTGCCAGCAGGGGGGGAGAGTGGTGGAGCTCCTACAATGAGCAGTTCTTC,CASRGGEWWSSYNEQFF
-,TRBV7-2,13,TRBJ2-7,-,TGTGCCAGCAGCCCTGCAGTCGTTCGGGAGCAGTACTTC,CASSPAVVREQYF
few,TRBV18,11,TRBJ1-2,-,TGTGCCAGCTCACCAGGGATTGGCTACACCTTC,CASSPGIGYTF
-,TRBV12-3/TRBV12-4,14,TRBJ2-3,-,TGTGCCAGCAGTTTTGATCGGGCCTCAAGAGCGCAGTATTTT,CASSFDRASRAQYF
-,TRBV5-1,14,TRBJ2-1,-,TGCGCCAGCAGCGTCGAGAGCTCCTACAATGAGCAGTTCTTC,CASSVESSYNEQFF
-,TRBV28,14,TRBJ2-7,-,TGTGCCAGCACCGTCAGTACCCGCAACTACGAGCAGTACTTC,CASTVSTRNYEQYF
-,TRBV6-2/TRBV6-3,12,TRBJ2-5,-,TGTGCCAGCAGTCGCTCCATAGAGACCCAGTACTTC,CASSRSIETQYF
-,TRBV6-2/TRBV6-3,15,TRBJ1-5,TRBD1,TGTGCCAGCAGCTTCAGGGGGAAAGGTGATCAGCCCCAGCATTTT,CASSFRGKGDQPQHF
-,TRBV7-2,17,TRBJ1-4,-,TGTGCCAGCAGCTGGGGGTTCCAAGAGGTTTCTTCTGAAAAACTGTTTTTT,CASSWGFQEVSSEKLFF
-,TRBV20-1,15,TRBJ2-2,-,TGCAGTGCTCCTTCCCAGGGGTTCTCGACCGGGGAGCTGTTTTTT,CSAPSQGFSTGELFF
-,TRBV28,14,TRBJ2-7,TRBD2,TGTGCCAGCAGTTTAATAGCGGGAGACCACGAGCAGTACTTC,CASSLIAGDHEQYF
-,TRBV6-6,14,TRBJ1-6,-,TGTGCCAGCAGTCCTATCATCGCCCGCTCACCCCTCCACTTT,CASSPIIARSPLHF
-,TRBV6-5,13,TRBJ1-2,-,TGTGCCAGCAGTTATTCCATCAACTATGGCTACACCTTC,CASSYSINYGYTF
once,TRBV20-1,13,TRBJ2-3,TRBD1,TGCAGTGCTGGGGACAGTAGCACAGATACGCAGTATTTT,CSAGDSSTDTQYF